The rows below give T cell receptor beta chains drawn from one sample of a study of shared clonotypes between healthy human individuals. Assay used: immunoSEQ multiplex PCR; TCRdb lists only in-frame clones, some missing. The sample lists some 2 million clones, just under 95% occurring once. The sequencing sample was made of naive CD8+ T cells sorted from blood. These TCRs come from a man in his late teens or twenties in good health. Both conserved end residues are part of each CDR3. The D gene is left open where the match is weak. The size entry is marked missing in some rows and otherwise reads once, few, many or a size class.

TRBJ2-1 | NA | NA | TRBV28 | CASSLRGNEQFF | TGTGCCAGCAGTTTACGGGGAAATGAGCAGTTCTTC
TRBJ1-1 | NA | NA | TRBV11-2 | CASSDRGTEAFF | TGTGCCAGCAGCGATAGGGGAACTGAAGCTTTCTTT
TRBJ2-7 | NA | NA | TRBV6-6 | CASSDAWGGNYEQYF | TGTGCCAGCAGTGATGCCTGGGGAGGAAACTACGAGCAGTACTTC
TRBJ1-5 | NA | few | TRBV2 | CASSYPLRGGGNQPQHF | TGTGCCAGCAGTTACCCTTTGCGGGGAGGTGGCAATCAGCCCCAGCATTTT
TRBJ2-1 | NA | NA | TRBV9 | CASSPDGSLSYNEQFF | TGTGCCAGCAGCCCTGATGGGTCCCTGTCCTACAATGAGCAGTTCTTC
TRBJ2-7 | NA | NA | TRBV7-2 | CASSSVAVGSYEQYF | TGTGCCAGCAGCTCAGTAGCGGTCGGCTCCTACGAGCAGTACTTC
TRBJ2-3 | NA | NA | TRBV11-2 | CASSFLGGSTDTQYF | TGTGCCAGCAGCTTCCTCGGAGGATCCACAGATACGCAGTATTTT
TRBJ2-2 | TRBD2 | once | TRBV7-9 | CASSLGGSGVTGELFF | TGTGCCAGCAGCTTAGGAGGTAGCGGGGTCACCGGGGAGCTGTTTTTT
TRBJ2-2 | TRBD2 | NA | TRBV9 | CASSITGAGSGELFF | TGTGCCAGCAGTATTACGGGAGCGGGGTCCGGGGAGCTGTTTTTT
TRBJ2-1 | NA | NA | TRBV9 | CASSGLTAYEQFF | TGTGCCAGCAGCGGATTGACAGCATATGAGCAGTTCTTC
TRBJ2-3 | TRBD2 | NA | TRBV7-9 | CASTGTSVTDTQYF | TGTGCCAGCACCGGGACTAGCGTCACAGATACGCAGTATTTT
TRBJ2-5 | TRBD2 | NA | TRBV13 | CASSLSGGFETQYF | TGTGCCAGCAGCTTATCGGGGGGTTTTGAGACCCAGTACTTC
TRBJ2-7 | TRBD1 | once | TRBV30 | CAWSPRGQGRLPRLHPYEQYF | TGTGCCTGGAGTCCCCGGGGACAGGGACGACTACCCCGCCTCCATCCATACGAGCAGTACTTC
TRBJ1-4 | NA | NA | TRBV19 | CASGYSSTNEKLFF | TGTGCCAGTGGTTACAGTTCAACTAATGAAAAACTGTTTTTT
TRBJ2-7 | NA | NA | TRBV6-6 | CASSYSIQGSPWEQYF | TGTGCCAGCAGTTACTCGATTCAGGGTTCCCCATGGGAGCAGTACTTC
TRBJ2-7 | TRBD2 | NA | TRBV27 | CASNLRGGSYEQYF | TGTGCCAGCAATCTTCGGGGGGGCTCATACGAGCAGTACTTC
TRBJ1-5 | NA | NA | TRBV10-2 | CASSFRDNPNQPQHF | TGCGCCAGCAGTTTCCGGGACAACCCCAATCAGCCCCAGCATTTT
TRBJ2-6 | NA | NA | TRBV4-3 | CASSPGPYSGANVLTF | TGCGCCAGCAGCCCGGGACCTTATTCTGGGGCCAACGTCCTGACTTTC
TRBJ1-4 | NA | NA | TRBV4-1 | CASSQGWSANEKLFF | TGCGCCAGCAGCCAGGGATGGTCAGCTAATGAAAAACTGTTTTTT
TRBJ1-1 | NA | few | TRBV29-1 | CSVELGEAFF | TGCAGCGTTGAATTGGGTGAAGCTTTCTTT
TRBJ1-2 | NA | NA | TRBV27 | CASSSAGILPGGYGYTF | TGTGCCAGCAGTTCAGCGGGTATCCTCCCTGGAGGCTATGGCTACACCTTC
TRBJ1-2 | NA | NA | TRBV4-1 | CASSQDVGFYGYTF | TGCGCCAGCAGCCAAGACGTCGGCTTCTATGGCTACACCTTC
TRBJ1-1 | NA | NA | TRBV14 | CASSQGEVDDTEAFF | TGTGCCAGCAGCCAAGGAGAGGTTGATGACACTGAAGCTTTCTTT
TRBJ2-7 | NA | once | TRBV6-5 | CASSYGLVYEQYF | TGTGCCAGCAGTTACGGGTTGGTCTACGAGCAGTACTTC
TRBJ2-5 | NA | NA | TRBV6-6 | CASSYLFDRAGETQYF | TGTGCCAGCAGTTACCTATTCGACAGGGCGGGGGAGACCCAGTACTTC
TRBJ2-3 | NA | NA | TRBV4-3 | CASSQDGQGGTDTQYF | TGCGCCAGCAGCCAAGATGGGCAGGGTGGCACAGATACGCAGTATTTT
TRBJ2-5 | NA | NA | TRBV7-2 | CASSTGLRETQYF | TGTGCCAGCAGCACCGGACTCCGAGAGACCCAGTACTTC
TRBJ2-7 | TRBD2 | NA | TRBV13 | CASSSLAGGTYEQYF | TGTGCCAGCAGTTCGCTAGCGGGAGGTACCTACGAGCAGTACTTC
TRBJ1-1 | NA | NA | TRBV4-3 | CASSQDPSENTEAFF | TGCGCCAGCAGCCAAGACCCCTCTGAGAACACTGAAGCTTTCTTT
TRBJ2-1 | NA | once | TRBV7-3 | CASSPDMASYNEQFF | TGTGCCAGCAGTCCTGACATGGCTTCCTACAATGAGCAGTTCTTC
TRBJ2-1 | NA | NA | TRBV6-1 | CASISGSYNEQFF | TGTGCCAGCATTAGCGGCTCCTACAATGAGCAGTTCTTC
TRBJ2-2 | NA | NA | TRBV7-9 | CASSSPPQLFF | TGTGCCAGCAGCTCCCCGCCTCAGCTGTTTTTT
TRBJ2-1 | NA | NA | TRBV2 | CASSPFRLVGGNNEQFF | TGTGCCAGCAGTCCTTTCCGACTAGTCGGTGGTAATAATGAGCAGTTCTTC
TRBJ1-2 | NA | NA | TRBV5-1 | CASNPLGRNYGYTF | TGCGCCAGCAACCCCCTTGGACGGAACTATGGCTACACCTTC
TRBJ1-6 | NA | NA | TRBV19 | CASSLGEGSPLHF | TGTGCCAGTAGCCTAGGGGAGGGTTCACCCCTCCACTTT
TRBJ1-5 | NA | NA | TRBV6-5 | CASSKYSNQPQHF | TGTGCCAGCAGTAAATATAGCAATCAGCCCCAGCATTTT
TRBJ2-7 | NA | NA | TRBV11-2 | CASSHISYEQYF | TGTGCCAGCAGTCACATCTCCTACGAGCAGTACTTC